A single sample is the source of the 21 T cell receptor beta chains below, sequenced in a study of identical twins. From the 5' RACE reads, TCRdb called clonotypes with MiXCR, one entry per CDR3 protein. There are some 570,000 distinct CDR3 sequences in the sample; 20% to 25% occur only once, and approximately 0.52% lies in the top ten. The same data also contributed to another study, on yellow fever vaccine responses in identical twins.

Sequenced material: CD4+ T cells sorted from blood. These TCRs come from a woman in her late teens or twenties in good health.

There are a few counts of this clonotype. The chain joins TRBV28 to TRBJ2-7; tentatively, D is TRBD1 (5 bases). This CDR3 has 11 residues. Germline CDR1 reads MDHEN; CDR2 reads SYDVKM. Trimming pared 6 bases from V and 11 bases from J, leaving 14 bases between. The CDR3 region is CASSSRVLEYF. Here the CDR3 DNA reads TGTGCCAGCAGCTCCAGGGTGTTGGAGTACTTC.

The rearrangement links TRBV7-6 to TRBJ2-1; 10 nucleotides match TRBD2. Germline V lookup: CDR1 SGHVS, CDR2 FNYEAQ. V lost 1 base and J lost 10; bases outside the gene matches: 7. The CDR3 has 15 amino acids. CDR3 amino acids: CASSLEAGGPGEQFF. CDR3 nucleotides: TGTGCCAGCAGCTTAGAAGCGGGAGGGCCAGGGGAGCAGTTCTTC.

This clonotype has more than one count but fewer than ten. The CDR3 DNA follows: TGTGCCAGCAGCCAAACGACGGGGGGCTCACCCCTCCACTTT. Its translation: CASSQTTGGSPLHF. This sequence joins TRBV4-2 and TRBJ1-6; the D gene is possibly TRBD1 (6 bases). The CDR3 runs to 14 residues. CDR1 and CDR2 (germline): LGHNA, YNFKEQ. Between the trimmed V and J ends, which lost 2 bases and 10 bases, there was a span of 12 bases.

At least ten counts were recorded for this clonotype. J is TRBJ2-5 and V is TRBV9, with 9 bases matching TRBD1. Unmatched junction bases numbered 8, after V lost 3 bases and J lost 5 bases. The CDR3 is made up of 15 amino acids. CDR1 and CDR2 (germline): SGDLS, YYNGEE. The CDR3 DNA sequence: TGTGCCAGCAGCGCAGCGACAGGGGGAAAGGAGACCCAGTACTTC. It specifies CASSAATGGKETQYF.

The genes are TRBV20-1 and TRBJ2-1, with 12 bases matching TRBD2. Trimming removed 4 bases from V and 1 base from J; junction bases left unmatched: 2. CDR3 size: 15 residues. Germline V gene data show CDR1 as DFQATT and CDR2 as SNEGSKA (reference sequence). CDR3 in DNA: TGCAGTGCTACTAGCGGGAGGGTTTCCTACAATGAGCAGTTCTTC. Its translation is CSATSGRVSYNEQFF.

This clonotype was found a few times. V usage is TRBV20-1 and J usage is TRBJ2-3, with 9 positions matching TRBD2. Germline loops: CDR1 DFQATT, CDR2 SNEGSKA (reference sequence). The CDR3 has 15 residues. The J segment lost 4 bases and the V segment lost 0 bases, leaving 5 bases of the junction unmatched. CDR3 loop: CSARDPAGGADTQYF. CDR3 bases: TGCAGTGCTAGAGATCCAGCGGGAGGCGCAGATACGCAGTATTTT.

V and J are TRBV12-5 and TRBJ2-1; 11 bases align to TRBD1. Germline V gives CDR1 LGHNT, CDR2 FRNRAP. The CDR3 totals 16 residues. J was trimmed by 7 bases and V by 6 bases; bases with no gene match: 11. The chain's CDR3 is CASGPGTGGFYNEQFF. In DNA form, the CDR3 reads TGTGCTAGTGGGCCCGGGACAGGGGGTTTCTATAATGAGCAGTTCTTC.

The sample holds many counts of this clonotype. The CDR3 is CASSLPLQGYTF. CDR3 in DNA: TGTGCCAGCAGCTTACCCCTCCAGGGCTACACCTTC. V is TRBV12-3 or TRBV12-4 and J is TRBJ1-2; no reliable D call. The CDR3 spans 12 residues. V was shortened by 6 bases and J by 8 bases, with 13 bases between the two germline ends.

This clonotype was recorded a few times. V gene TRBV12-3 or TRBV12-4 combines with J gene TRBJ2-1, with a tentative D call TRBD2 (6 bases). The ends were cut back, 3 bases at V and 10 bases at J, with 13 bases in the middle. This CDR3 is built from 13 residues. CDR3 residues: CASSFISGVEQFF. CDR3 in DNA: TGTGCCAGCAGTTTTATCTCGGGGGTCGAGCAGTTCTTC.

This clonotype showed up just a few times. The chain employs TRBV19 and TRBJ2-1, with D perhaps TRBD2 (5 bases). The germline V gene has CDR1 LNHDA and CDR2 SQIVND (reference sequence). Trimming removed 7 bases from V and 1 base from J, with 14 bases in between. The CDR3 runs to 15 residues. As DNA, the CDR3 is TGTGCCAGTAAAAGGAACGGAGGATCCTACAATGAGCAGTTCTTC. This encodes CASKRNGGSYNEQFF.

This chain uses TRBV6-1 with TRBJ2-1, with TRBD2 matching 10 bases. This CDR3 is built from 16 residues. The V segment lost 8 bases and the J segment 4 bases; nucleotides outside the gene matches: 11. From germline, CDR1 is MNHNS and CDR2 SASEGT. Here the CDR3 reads CASDPTSGKTYNEQFF. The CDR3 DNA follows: TGTGCCAGCGACCCAACTAGCGGGAAAACTTACAATGAGCAGTTCTTC.

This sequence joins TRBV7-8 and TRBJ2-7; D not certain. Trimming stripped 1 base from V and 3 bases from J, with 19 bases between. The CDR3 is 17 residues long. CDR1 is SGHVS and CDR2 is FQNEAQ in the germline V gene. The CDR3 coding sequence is TGTGCCAGCAGCTTAGTGAATCGGGTCCCTTCAAGCTACGAGCAGTACTTC. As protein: CASSLVNRVPSSYEQYF.

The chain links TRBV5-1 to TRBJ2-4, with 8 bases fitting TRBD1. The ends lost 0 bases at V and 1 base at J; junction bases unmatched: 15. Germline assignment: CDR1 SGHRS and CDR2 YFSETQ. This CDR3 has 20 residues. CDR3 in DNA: TGCGCCAGCAGCTTGGATACGGCAGGGGGCAGAAGTTTTGCCAAAAACATTCAGTACTTC. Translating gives CASSLDTAGGRSFAKNIQYF.

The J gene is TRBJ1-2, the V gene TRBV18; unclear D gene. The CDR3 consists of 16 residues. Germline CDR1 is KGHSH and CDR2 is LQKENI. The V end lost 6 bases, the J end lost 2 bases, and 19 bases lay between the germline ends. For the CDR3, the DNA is TGTGCCAGCTCTCTATCGATGACAAGTGCGAACTATGGCTACACCTTC. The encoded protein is CASSLSMTSANYGYTF.

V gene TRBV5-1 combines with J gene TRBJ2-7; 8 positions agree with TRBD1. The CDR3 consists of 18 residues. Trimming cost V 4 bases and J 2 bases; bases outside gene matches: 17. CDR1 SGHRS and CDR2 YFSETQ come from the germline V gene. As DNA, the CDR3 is TGCGCCAGCAGCCACCGACAGGGGCCTGGAAGGGGTGCCTACGAGCAGTACGTC. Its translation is CASSHRQGPGRGAYEQYV.

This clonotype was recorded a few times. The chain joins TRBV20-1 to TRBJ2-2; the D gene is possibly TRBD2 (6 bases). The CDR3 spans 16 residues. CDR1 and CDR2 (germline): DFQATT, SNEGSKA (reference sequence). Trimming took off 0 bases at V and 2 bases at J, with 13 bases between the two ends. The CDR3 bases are TGCAGTGCTAGAGATCTTACTAGCAGAAACACCGGGGAGCTGTTTTTT. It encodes CSARDLTSRNTGELFF.

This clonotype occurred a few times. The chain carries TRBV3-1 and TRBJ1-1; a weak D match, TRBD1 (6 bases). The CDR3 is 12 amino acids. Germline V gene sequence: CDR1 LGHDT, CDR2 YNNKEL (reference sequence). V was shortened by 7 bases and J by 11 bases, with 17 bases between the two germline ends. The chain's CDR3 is CASTSRGGAAFF. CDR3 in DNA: TGTGCCAGCACCTCGAGGGGGGGTGCGGCTTTCTTT.

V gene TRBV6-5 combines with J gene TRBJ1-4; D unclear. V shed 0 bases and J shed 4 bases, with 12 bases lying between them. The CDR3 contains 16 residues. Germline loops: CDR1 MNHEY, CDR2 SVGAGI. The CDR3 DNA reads TGTGCCAGCAGTTACTCGAGGTGGAGAGATAATGAAAAACTGTTTTTT. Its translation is CASSYSRWRDNEKLFF.

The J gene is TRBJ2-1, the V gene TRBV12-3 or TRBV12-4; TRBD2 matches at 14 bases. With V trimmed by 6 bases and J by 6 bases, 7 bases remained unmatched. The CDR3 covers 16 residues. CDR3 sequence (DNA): TGTGCCAGCAGCCAGACTAGCGGGAGGGCTATCAATGAGCAGTTCTTC. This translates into CASSQTSGRAINEQFF.

The CDR3 loop is CATSESPGQGDNEQFF. The CDR3 coding sequence is TGTGCCACCAGTGAATCTCCGGGACAGGGAGACAATGAGCAGTTCTTC. The rearrangement joins TRBV24-1 to TRBJ2-1; 9 nucleotides agree with TRBD1. The CDR3 sequence is 16 residues long. V shed 4 bases and J 5 bases; nucleotides not matched to a gene: 8. Germline-derived CDR1 and CDR2 are KGHDR and SFDVKD.

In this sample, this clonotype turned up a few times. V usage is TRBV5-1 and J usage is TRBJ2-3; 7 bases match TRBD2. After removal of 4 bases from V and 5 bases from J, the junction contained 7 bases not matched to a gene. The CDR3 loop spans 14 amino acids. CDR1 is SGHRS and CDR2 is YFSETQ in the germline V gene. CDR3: CASSLAGEKDTQYF. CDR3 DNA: TGCGCCAGCAGCCTTGCGGGGGAGAAAGATACGCAGTATTTT.